This entry is about one T cell receptor beta chain. Its binding antigen is unknown. No per-base quality is available; no much larger clone lies one base away. Aliquots of 500,000 cells were frozen in DMSO/FBS in liquid nitrogen, and a single aliquot per fraction was used for sequencing. Endoscopy and small intestinal biopsy were performed in all 30 patients in the study. To release lamina propria cells, the biopsy tissue left over after intraepithelial cell isolation was digested with collagenase. The Qiagen DNeasy blood extraction kit was used to extract genomic DNA from the frozen unsorted cell fractions. The data stem from a study of coeliac disease (dated 2022 in TCRdb). Study-level background: High-resolution HLA typing was unavailable, so biased TRBV7-2 usage was queried as a proof of principle. TRB sequencing succeeded for samples from just over 26 subjects, including roughly 23 paired bulk unsorted intraepithelial and lamina propria cell samples. Of the approximately 30 patients in the full study, about 22 had coeliac disease confirmed by serology and 8 were controls with non-small intestinal disorders. The aim was to characterise TR repertoires of small intestinal T cells in active, refractory type I and gluten-free-diet-treated coeliac disease. Next-generation sequencing of rearranged TRB and TRG CDR3 regions was applied to small intestinal lymphocyte fractions from coeliac and non-coeliac patients.

To prepare the library, the immunoSEQ multiplex PCR assay was applied. In a multiplexed PCR, the TR loci were amplified; reverse primers were designed against J gene segments, whereas forward primers were designed against V gene segments. Amplified CDR3 regions were sequenced on the Illumina HiSeq System. The authors processed their data as follows. To strip out PCR and sequencing errors and collapse the data into unique sequences, a nearest-neighbour algorithm merged closely related reads. Two measures summarised the repertoires: clonality, and T cell density, defined as TR molecules per amount of genomic DNA input. CDR3 amino acid sequences present in at least 80% of unsorted samples were defined as public TRs and were then tested for differential abundance between coeliac and control samples. Every lamina propria sample was checked against a list of 200 to 250 published gliadin-specific TRB sequences. Differences in clonality and density between disease groups were tested by Kruskal-Wallis tests, followed by Dunn post-tests. TCRdb stores this immuneACCESS table with in-frame sequences only. Part of the clones is absent; in the studies checked, under half of the shortfall reflects unresolved V genes, and no reason is known for the rest. V and J calls and clone size are those listed in that table; D and trimming were worked out from the DNA. Counted in this sample were 3,000 to 3,500 clones; less than 65% of them appeared once. Of the sample, around 17% is held by the ten largest clones.

What the research found in general, with its limitations: Compared with controls, active coeliac intraepithelial and lamina propria samples had TRB and TRG repertoires of lower clonality, which suggests that diverse T cells were recruited. Separating intraepithelial cells from lamina propria cells did not give high-purity fractions, so cross-contamination between the two compartments may have occurred. Published gliadin-specific TRB sequences were detected in about 45% of the 18 coeliac lamina propria samples but in only 1 of 6 controls. The authors judged the approach to be unsuitable for unbiased detection of gliadin-specific T cells, because gliadin-specific T cells are scarce and rarely shared between patients. For the most part, TRB repertoires were private, with most amino acid sequences found in only one sample, and V-gene usage showed no significant difference across disease groups.

Sequences SGHAT (CDR1) and FQNNGV (CDR2) are obtained from the germline V gene. From cysteine to phenylalanine, the CDR3 is 16 amino acids long. The read is trimmed to its CDR3 DNA, 48 bases read in frame from base 1. The trim is 0 bases for V and 3 bases for J, with a gap of 15 bases between the germline ends. Recombination joined TRBV11-2 with TRBJ2-7; a weak D assignment points to TRBD2 (7 bases agree). This TCR came from a woman in her 50s without celiac disease. The sample was lymphocytes from the gut lamina propria. This specimen's cell subset or site label, interpreted: lamina propria cell (LPC) fraction of small intestinal biopsy. The bases are TGTGCCAGCAGCTTAGATGCGGGGGCCGGTTACTACGAGCAGTACTTC. This gives the protein CASSLDAGAGYYEQYF.